This T cell receptor (beta chain) was captured by sequencing in a study of healthy donors' naive CD4 and CD8 T cells. A linear amplification protocol produced the TCR libraries from about 450 ng of total RNA. TCRdb itself ran the reads through MiXCR, one entry per CDR3 protein. The sample lists around 200,000 distinct CDR3 sequences, 65% to 75% occurring once. Comment on this clonotype: The antigen is not known.

Findings of the study overall: Positive CDR3 charge linked to CD4+ cells, negative to CD8+ cells. Reportedly, most V and J gene segments showed naive CD4+ versus CD8+ bias.

Trimming cost V 8 bases and J 2 bases, with 13 bases left between them. The CDR3 is 14 amino acids. Germline-derived CDR1 and CDR2 are MNHEY and SVGAGI. Naive CD4+ cells were sorted as CD4+CD8-CD45RO-CD45RA+; naive CD8+ as CD8+CD4-CD45RA+CD27bright. The chain combines TRBV6-5 with TRBJ2-1; TRBD2 might be the D (6 bases). The source material was naive CD4+ and CD8+ T cells sorted from blood, pooled from several donors. The source of this sequence is a pool of human donors in good health; the sample pools cells from several healthy donors. The CDR3, as DNA: TGTGCCAGCTCAATAGCGGACCCCTACAATGAGCAGTTCTTC. The encoded protein is CASSIADPYNEQFF.